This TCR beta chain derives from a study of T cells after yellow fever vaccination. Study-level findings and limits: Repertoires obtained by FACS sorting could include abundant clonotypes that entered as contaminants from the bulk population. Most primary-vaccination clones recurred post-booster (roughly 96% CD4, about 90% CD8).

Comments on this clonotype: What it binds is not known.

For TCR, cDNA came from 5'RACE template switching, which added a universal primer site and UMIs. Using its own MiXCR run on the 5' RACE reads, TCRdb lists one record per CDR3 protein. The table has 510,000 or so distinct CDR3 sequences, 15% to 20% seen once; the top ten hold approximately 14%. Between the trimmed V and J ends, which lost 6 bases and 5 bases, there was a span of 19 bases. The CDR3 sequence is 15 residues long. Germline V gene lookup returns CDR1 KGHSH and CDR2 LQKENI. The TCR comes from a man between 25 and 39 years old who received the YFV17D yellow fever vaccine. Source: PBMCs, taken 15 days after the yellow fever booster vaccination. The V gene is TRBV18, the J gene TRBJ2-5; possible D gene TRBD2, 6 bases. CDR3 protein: CASSPAQGREETQYF. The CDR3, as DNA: TGTGCCAGCTCTCCTGCCCAAGGTCGGGAGGAGACCCAGTACTTC. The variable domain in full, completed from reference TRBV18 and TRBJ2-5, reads NAGVMQNPRHLVRRRGQEARLRCSPMKGHSHVYWYRQLPEEGLKFMVYLQKENIIDESGMPKERFSAEFPKEGPSILRIQQVVRGDSAAYFCASSPAQGREETQYFGPGTRLLVL.